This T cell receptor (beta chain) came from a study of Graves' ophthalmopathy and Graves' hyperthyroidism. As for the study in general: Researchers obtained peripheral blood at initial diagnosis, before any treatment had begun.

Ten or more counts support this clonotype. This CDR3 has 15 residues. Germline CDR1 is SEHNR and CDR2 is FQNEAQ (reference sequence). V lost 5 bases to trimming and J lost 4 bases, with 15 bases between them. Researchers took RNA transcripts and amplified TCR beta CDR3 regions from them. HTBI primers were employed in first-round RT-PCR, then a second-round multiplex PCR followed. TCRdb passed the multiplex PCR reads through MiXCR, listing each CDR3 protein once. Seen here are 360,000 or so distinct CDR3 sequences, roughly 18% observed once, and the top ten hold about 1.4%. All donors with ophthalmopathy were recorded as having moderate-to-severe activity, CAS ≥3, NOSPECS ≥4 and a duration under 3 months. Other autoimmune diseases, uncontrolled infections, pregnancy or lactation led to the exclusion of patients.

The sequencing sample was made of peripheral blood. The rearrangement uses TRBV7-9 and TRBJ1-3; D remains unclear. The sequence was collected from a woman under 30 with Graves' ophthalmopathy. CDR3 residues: CASSARLHEGNTIYF. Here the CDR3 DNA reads TGTGCCAGCAGCGCCCGACTTCACGAGGGAAACACCATATATTTT.